This TCR beta chain was sequenced during a study of T cells and Merkel cell carcinoma outcomes. Produced via immunoSEQ multiplex PCR; TCRdb's table is partial and in-frame only. The table includes about 9,200 clones, around four fifths detected once. Findings of the study overall: Reportedly, T-cell repertoire with density predicts Merkel cell carcinoma outcomes.

The length of the CDR3 is 16 residues. V gave up 5 bases and J gave up 3 bases; unmatched junction bases: 5. Germline V gene sequence: CDR1 SGHVS, CDR2 FQNEAQ. In regard to this clone: Its antigen is currently unknown.

Sequencing used tumor tissue from Merkel cell carcinoma. The origin of this receptor is a human donor with Merkel cell carcinoma. The rearrangement links TRBV7-8 to TRBJ2-7, with 15 positions matching TRBD2. This chain's CDR3 is CASSPGTSGGNYEQYF. In nucleotides, the CDR3 is TGTGCCAGCAGCCCCGGGACTAGCGGGGGGAACTACGAGCAGTACTTC.